The following is a T cell receptor (beta chain) sequence with its context. Its antigen target is currently unknown. Qualities for individual bases were not recorded, and no much larger clone is one base off. The immunoSEQ Assay, a bias-controlled multiplex PCR, was used to amplify TCRbeta CDR3 regions from genomic DNA. The authors' pipeline ran thus. The number of nucleated cells in each sample was estimated from the amplification of reference gene primers within the assay. Sequence reads were collapsed and filtered to measure the absolute abundance of every unique TCRbeta CDR3 rearrangement. For each sample, productive Simpson clonality was calculated by taking the square root of Simpson's diversity index across productive rearrangements. In its TCRdb copy, this immuneACCESS table keeps in-frame sequences only and misses some clones. Where compared with another copy, unresolved V genes explain less than half of these, and the others have no known cause. The V and J calls and clone size are taken from that table; D and trimming were inferred from the DNA. The sample table contains tens of thousands of clones; only one count was recorded for over 80% of them. The ten biggest clones cover about three fifths of the sample.

The V and J ends are trimmed by 3 bases and 2 bases, leaving 16 bases between them. The CDR1 and CDR2 encoded by the germline V gene (reference sequence) are DFQATT and SNEGSKA. The CDR3 numbers 15 residues from cysteine through phenylalanine. Only the CDR3 part of the read is kept: 45 bases, read in frame from the first base. Collaborating institutions collected whole blood in K2EDTA tubes following their own protocols. For TCRbeta analysis, collaborators shipped samples in one of three forms: frozen whole blood, isolated PBMCs, or DNA extracted from either of those sample types. These data originate in a study of blood T cell repertoires in COVID-19 (dated by TCRdb to about 2020). Study-wide context: Samples covering the acute and convalescent phases of COVID-19 were provided by collaborators in the United States, Italy and Spain. The samples were drawn from the first 160 participants of the ongoing ImmuneRACE study and from 950 to 1,500 subjects provided by 6 global collaborators. Deeply sampled blood TCRbeta repertoires from subjects exposed to, actively infected with, or recovered from COVID-19 were included in the dataset. The prospective study material was composed of cDNA or gDNA derived from T cells, B-cell-depleted T cells, or PBMCs. A de-identified subject ID, COVID-19 status, age in years and sex were almost always included in the sample metadata. Where available, HLA class I and class II types were taken from metadata supplied by the sample provider and were not determined by assay-based typing. The repertoires were released in a freely available public database meant as a resource for research on the immune response to SARS-CoV-2.

General findings and caveats noted by the study authors: The amount of clinical and demographic metadata varied by source and participant and was provided uncurated.

Sequencing was performed on peripheral blood. The TCR sequence derives from a man in his sixties or seventies with acute or convalescent COVID-19. The chain joins TRBV20-1 to TRBJ1-1, and the D gene may be TRBD1, 6 bases matching. This receptor carries the CDR3 CSASAGDMGNTEAFF. The DNA reads TGCAGTGCTAGTGCAGGGGACATGGGAAACACTGAAGCTTTCTTT.